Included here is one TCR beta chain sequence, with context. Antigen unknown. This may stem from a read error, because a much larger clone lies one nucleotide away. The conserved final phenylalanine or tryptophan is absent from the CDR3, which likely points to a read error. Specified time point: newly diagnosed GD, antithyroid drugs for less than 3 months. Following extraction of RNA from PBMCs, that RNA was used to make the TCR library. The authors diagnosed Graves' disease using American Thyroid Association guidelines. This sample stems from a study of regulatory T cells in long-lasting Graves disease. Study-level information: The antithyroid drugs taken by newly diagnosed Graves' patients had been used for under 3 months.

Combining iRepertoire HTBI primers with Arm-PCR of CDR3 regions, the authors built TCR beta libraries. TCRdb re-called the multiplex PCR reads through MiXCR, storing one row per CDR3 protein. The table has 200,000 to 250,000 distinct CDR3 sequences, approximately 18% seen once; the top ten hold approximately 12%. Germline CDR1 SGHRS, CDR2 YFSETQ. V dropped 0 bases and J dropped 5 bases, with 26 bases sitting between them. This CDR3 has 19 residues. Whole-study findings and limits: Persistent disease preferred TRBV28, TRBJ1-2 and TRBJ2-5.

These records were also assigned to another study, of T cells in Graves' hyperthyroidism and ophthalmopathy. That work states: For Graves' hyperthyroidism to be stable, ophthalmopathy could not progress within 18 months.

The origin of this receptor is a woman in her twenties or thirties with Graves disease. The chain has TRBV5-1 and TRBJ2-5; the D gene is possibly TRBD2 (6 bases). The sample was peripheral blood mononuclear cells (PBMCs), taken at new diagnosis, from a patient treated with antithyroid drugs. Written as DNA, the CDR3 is TGCGCCAGCAGCTTGGCCGGGGCGGGACCTCTTTCTTCGGGGGAGACCCAGTACTTG. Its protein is CASSLAGAGPLSSGETQYL.